This T cell receptor beta chain appears in the sequencing data of a study of cytomegalovirus exposure and HLA in healthy donors. The CDR3 is 18 amino acids. Sequencing was performed with immunoSEQ multiplex PCR; in TCRdb, only in-frame clones are kept and a portion is missing. The sample contains 250,000 to 300,000 clones, about 90% of which appear only once. Sequencing was done on a sample of PBMCs. The TCR sequence derives from a woman between 18 and 29 years old in good health and CMV-seronegative. The chain links TRBV1 to TRBJ2-7; the table calls TRBD2, which could not be checked here. TRBV1 is a pseudogene locus. In DNA form, the CDR3 reads TGCACCAGCAGCCAAGAAAGTTCGGGGGGGACCCCGAACTACGAGCAGTACGTC. Translation gives CTSSQESSGGTPNYEQYV.